One and the same sample provided the 32 T cell receptor beta chains below, sequenced in a study of beta chain features in type 1 diabetes. TCRB transcripts that were expressed got sequenced, as all of the isolated RNA had been reverse transcribed. Sequencing was performed with immunoSEQ multiplex PCR; in TCRdb, only in-frame clones are kept and a portion is missing. The table lists 400,000 to 550,000 clones, roughly 11% of them singletons. Material: naive CD4+ T cells from blood. These receptors were collected from a woman younger than 30 in good health.

A few counts support this clone. The chain is built from TRBV9 and TRBJ2-1; 9 bases align to TRBD2. CDR1 SGDLS and CDR2 YYNGEE come from the germline V gene. Trimming took 6 bases from V and 4 from J; bases not matched to a gene: 17. This CDR3 comprises 18 residues. The CDR3: CASTTGTSWAGAYNEQFF. For the CDR3, the DNA is TGTGCCAGCACAACCGGGACTAGCTGGGCGGGAGCTTACAATGAGCAGTTCTTC.

This chain links TRBV7-7 with TRBJ1-6, with 9 bases identical to TRBD1. The CDR3 covers 15 residues. CDR1 is SSHAT and CDR2 is FNYEAQ in the germline V gene (reference sequence). V was pared by 5 bases and J by 10 bases, with 9 bases of the junction left unmatched. The chain's CDR3 is CASSATGGLDSPLHF. The CDR3 DNA is TGTGCCAGCAGCGCTACAGGGGGCCTAGACTCACCCCTCCACTTT.

The table lists this clone with a few counts. The chain carries TRBV14 and TRBJ2-5; D possibly corresponds to TRBD2 (5 bases). CDR3 length equals 15 residues. Deletions cut 0 bases from V and 5 bases from J, with 13 bases between. CDR1 and CDR2 (germline): SGHDN, FVKESK. The CDR3 DNA sequence: TGTGCCAGCAGCCAAGATTCGCGGGTCCCGGAGACCCAGTACTTC. Its protein product is CASSQDSRVPETQYF.

In this sample, this clone turned up a few times. The rearrangement links TRBV6-1 to TRBJ1-2; maybe TRBD1 (5 bases). Germline CDR1 and CDR2: MNHNS and SASEGT. The CDR3 totals 13 residues. Trimming stripped 7 bases from V and 2 bases from J, with 11 bases between. The CDR3 nucleotides are TGTGCCAGCACTAGACAGTTAAACTATGGCTACACCTTC. This gives the protein CASTRQLNYGYTF.

CDR3 sequence: CASSGPDISGANVLTF. The CDR3 DNA sequence: TGTGCCAGCAGTGGACCCGACATCTCTGGGGCCAACGTCCTGACTTTC. The chain recombines TRBV25-1 with TRBJ2-6; D remains ambiguous. The CDR3 covers 16 residues. V lost 4 bases to trimming and J lost 0 bases, with 10 bases between them. Germline loops: CDR1 MGHDK, CDR2 SYGVNS.

The chain employs TRBV7-2 and TRBJ1-4; tentatively, D is TRBD1 (5 bases). The CDR3 is 15 residues long. Germline loops: CDR1 SGHTA, CDR2 FQGNSA. Trimming left V 3 bases short and J 1 base short, with 9 bases between. This CDR3 reads CASSFNQGTNEKLFF. In nucleotides, the CDR3 is TGTGCCAGCAGCTTTAACCAGGGAACTAATGAAAAACTGTTTTTT. The full variable domain, its missing parts supplied by reference TRBV7-2 and TRBJ1-4, is GAGVSQSPSNKVTEKGKDVELRCDPISGHTALYWYRQSLGQGLEFLIYFQGNSAPDKSGLPSDRFSAERTGGSVSTLTIQRTQQEDSAVYLCASSFNQGTNEKLFFGSGTQLSVL.

This clone showed up just a few times. The chain joins TRBV7-3 to TRBJ2-1; 9 bases map to TRBD2. This CDR3 comprises 17 residues. V lost 5 bases and J lost 6; bases outside the gene matches: 14. CDR1 is SGHTA and CDR2 is FQGTGA in the germline V gene. DNA of the CDR3: TGTGCCAGCAGCCCCCTCGGGATGCGGGAGGGCCCCAATGAGCAGTTCTTC. Translated, it gives CASSPLGMREGPNEQFF.

This clone appeared a few times. Other DNA sequences in the sample encode the same CDR3. The CDR3 DNA is TGTGCCAGCAGCCGAGGACAGGGGAACTATGGCTACACCTTC. It specifies CASSRGQGNYGYTF. J is TRBJ1-2 and V is TRBV9; 9 bases agree with TRBD1. There are 14 residues in the CDR3. Germline V lookup: CDR1 SGDLS, CDR2 YYNGEE. V shed 4 bases and J 2 bases; nucleotides not matched to a gene: 3. The full variable domain, with the rest looked up from reference TRBV9 and TRBJ1-2, is DSGVTQTPKHLITATGQRVTLRCSPRSGDLSVYWYQQSLDQGLQFLIQYYNGEERAKGNILERFSAQQFPDLHSELNLSSLELGDSALYFCASSRGQGNYGYTFGSGTRLTVV.

In its sample, this clone was seen a few times. The V gene is TRBV9, the J gene TRBJ2-1; D remains unclear. This CDR3 contains 16 residues. V gave up 1 base and J gave up 6 bases, with 17 bases separating them. CDR1 and CDR2 (germline): SGDLS, YYNGEE. The CDR3: CASSVMSPFSLNEQFF. CDR3 nucleotide sequence: TGTGCCAGCAGCGTAATGTCACCCTTTAGTCTCAATGAGCAGTTCTTC.

The table lists this clone with a few counts. The V call is TRBV6-5, the J call TRBJ2-1; D call uncertain. V shed 2 bases and J shed 0 bases, with 8 bases lying between them. This CDR3 comprises 15 residues. Germline V gives CDR1 MNHEY, CDR2 SVGAGI. The CDR3 DNA sequence: TGTGCCAGCAGTTACGGGCGGCCCTCCTACAATGAGCAGTTCTTC. This encodes CASSYGRPSYNEQFF.

This clone was detected only a few times. The chain employs TRBV2 and TRBJ2-5; TRBD2 matches 10 bases. Germline V gene sequence: CDR1 SNHLY, CDR2 FYNNEI. The length of the CDR3 is 16 residues. The J segment lost 2 bases and the V segment lost 9 bases, leaving 12 bases of the junction unmatched. This CDR3 reads CARTAVKLAGQETQYF. In DNA form, the CDR3 reads TGTGCCAGGACGGCTGTTAAACTAGCGGGACAAGAGACCCAGTACTTC. Drawing the rest from reference TRBV2 and TRBJ2-5, the complete variable domain is EPEVTQTPSHQVTQMGQEVILRCVPISNHLYFYWYRQILGQKVEFLVSFYNNEISEKSEIFDDQFSVERPDGSNFTLKIRSTKLEDSAMYFCARTAVKLAGQETQYFGPGTRLLVL.

The rearrangement links TRBV5-6 to TRBJ2-5; no reliable D call. Germline V CDR1 and CDR2: SGHDT, YYEEEE. V lost 5 bases and J lost 0, with 8 bases in between. CDR3 length: 13 amino acids. The CDR3 loop is CASSLTHQETQYF. CDR3 in DNA: TGTGCCAGCAGTTTAACACACCAAGAGACCCAGTACTTC.

The chain is built from TRBV28 and TRBJ2-1; no reliable D call. Deletions cut 4 bases from V and 2 bases from J, with 9 bases between. This CDR3 spans 14 amino acids. Germline lookup yields CDR1 MDHEN and CDR2 SYDVKM. For the CDR3, the DNA is TGTGCCAGCAGTTGGACGGGTCCCTACAATGAGCAGTTCTTC. Protein sequence: CASSWTGPYNEQFF. Drawing the rest from reference TRBV28 and TRBJ2-1, the complete variable domain is DVKVTQSSRYLVKRTGEKVFLECVQDMDHENMFWYRQDPGLGLRLIYFSYDVKMKEKGDIPEGYSVSREKKERFSLILESASTNQTSMYLCASSWTGPYNEQFFGPGTRLTVL.

This clone was found a few times. The V call is TRBV7-2, the J call TRBJ2-5; D might be TRBD1 (5 bases). V dropped 4 bases and J dropped 2 bases, with 8 bases sitting between them. The CDR3 has 13 amino acids. The V gene's germline CDR1 is SGHTA and CDR2 FQGNSA. This CDR3 is CASSSPGQETQYF. The CDR3 DNA is TGTGCCAGCAGCTCCCCAGGGCAAGAGACCCAGTACTTC.

The V gene is TRBV4-2, the J gene TRBJ2-3, with D tentatively TRBD2 (6 bases). The germline CDR1 and CDR2 sequences are LGHNA and YNFKEQ. The CDR3 loop spans 14 amino acids. Between the trimmed V and J ends, which lost 1 base and 2 bases, there was a span of 7 bases. This chain's CDR3 is CASSQGGATDTQYF. CDR3 bases: TGTGCCAGCAGCCAAGGCGGGGCCACAGATACGCAGTATTTT.

This clone was counted at least ten times. The genes are TRBV29-1 and TRBJ2-7, with D perhaps matching TRBD1 or TRBD2 (5 bases each). V was shortened by 4 bases and J by 3 bases, with 7 bases between the two germline ends. The CDR3 is made up of 11 amino acids. Germline V gene data show CDR1 as SQVTM and CDR2 as ANQGSEA. The CDR3 region has the DNA TGCAGCGTTGGGGACGGCTACGAGCAGTACGTC. Its protein product is CSVGDGYEQYV.

The chain joins TRBV18 to TRBJ2-7; D possibly matches TRBD1 or TRBD2 (5 bases each). V gave up 6 bases and J gave up 0 bases, with 9 bases separating them. Germline CDR1 reads KGHSH; CDR2 reads LQKENI. The CDR3 length is 13 residues. CDR3 in amino acids: CASSRDRSYEQYV. CDR3 coding DNA: TGTGCCAGCTCCCGGGACCGCTCCTACGAGCAGTACGTC.

This sequence joins TRBV5-1 and TRBJ2-1; TRBD2 matches at 7 bases. The V gene end was trimmed by 4 bases and the J gene end by 2 bases; junction bases not matched to a gene: 12. This CDR3 comprises 17 residues. Germline CDR1 is SGHRS and CDR2 is YFSETQ. CDR3 in amino acids: CASSPRRLAFTYNEQFF. CDR3 in DNA: TGCGCCAGCAGCCCCCGCCGACTAGCATTTACCTACAATGAGCAGTTCTTC.

In its sample, this clone was seen a few times. The chain joins TRBV28 to TRBJ2-5, with TRBD2 matching over 8 bases. Per the germline V gene, CDR1 is MDHEN and CDR2 is SYDVKM. V shed 8 bases and J 7 bases; nucleotides not matched to a gene: 12. This CDR3 comprises 14 residues. Written as DNA, the CDR3 is TGTGCCAGCCGGGGGGGCTATTTCGGCGGGACCCAGTACTTC. It codes for CASRGGYFGGTQYF.

The rearrangement uses TRBV10-3 and TRBJ2-7, with D perhaps being TRBD1 or TRBD2 (5 bases each). Deletions cut 1 base from V and 4 bases from J, with 11 bases between. The CDR3 is 14 amino acids. CDR1 is ENHRY, CDR2 SYGVKD, per germline. The CDR3 region is CAISELGPLYEQYV. CDR3 nucleotides: TGTGCCATCAGTGAGTTGGGACCCCTTTACGAGCAGTACGTC.

V is TRBV2 and J is TRBJ2-1; no clear D. The CDR3 runs to 13 residues. Germline V CDR1 and CDR2: SNHLY, FYNNEI. Trimming took 7 bases from V and 1 from J, leaving 8 bases between them. The CDR3 here is CASNLRSYNEQFF. The CDR3 nucleotides read TGTGCCAGCAACTTAAGGTCCTACAATGAGCAGTTCTTC. The full variable domain, in which reference TRBV2 and TRBJ2-1 provide the parts outside the CDR3, is EPEVTQTPSHQVTQMGQEVILRCVPISNHLYFYWYRQILGQKVEFLVSFYNNEISEKSEIFDDQFSVERPDGSNFTLKIRSTKLEDSAMYFCASNLRSYNEQFFGPGTRLTVL.

This clone has just one count. Other DNA sequences in the same sample also yield this CDR3. The rearrangement joins TRBV7-3 to TRBJ1-1, with D possibly matching TRBD1 (5 bases). Germline-derived CDR1 and CDR2 are SGHTA and FQGTGA. The V end was cut by 0 bases, the J end by 4 bases, with 12 bases between. The CDR3 extends over 15 amino acids. Written as DNA, the CDR3 is TGTGCCAGCAGCTTAACGTCGGGGCGCGGCACTGAAGCTTTCTTT. This translates into CASSLTSGRGTEAFF.

In nucleotides, the CDR3 is TGCAGCGTTGGGGAGGGGGACAATGAGCAGTTCTTC. Residues: CSVGEGDNEQFF. The chain uses TRBV29-1 and TRBJ2-1, with TRBD2 as a possible D gene (7 bases). The CDR3 loop spans 12 amino acids. V lost 4 bases, J lost 5 bases, and 9 bases lay in between. Germline CDR1 reads SQVTM; CDR2 reads ANQGSEA.

The chain joins TRBV9 to TRBJ2-3; 9 bases match TRBD1. Germline V CDR1 and CDR2: SGDLS, YYNGEE. J lost 4 bases, V lost 0 bases, and 0 bases had no gene match. This CDR3 is 14 amino acids long. The CDR3 sequence: CASSVGTGADTQYF. CDR3 in DNA: TGTGCCAGCAGCGTAGGGACAGGGGCAGATACGCAGTATTTT.

The rearrangement links TRBV28 to TRBJ2-7; 7 bases fit TRBD1. This CDR3 has 14 amino acids. J gave up 5 bases and V 4 bases, and 8 bases lay outside the gene matches. Germline V gives CDR1 MDHEN, CDR2 SYDVKM. The CDR3 reads CASSSQGFSNEQYV. CDR3 DNA: TGTGCCAGCAGTTCACAGGGGTTTTCGAACGAGCAGTACGTC.

CDR3 in DNA: TGTGCCAGCAGCTTAGTCCAGGGATCGGGCTACACCTTC. It is translated as CASSLVQGSGYTF. The V and J genes are TRBV7-9 and TRBJ1-2, with D perhaps TRBD1 (5 bases). V shed 1 base and J shed 8 bases, with 11 bases lying between them. From germline, CDR1 is SEHNR and CDR2 FQNEAQ (reference sequence). The CDR3 runs to 13 residues. Together with reference TRBV7-9 and TRBJ1-2, the CDR3 gives the full variable domain: DTGVSQNPRHKITKRGQNVTFRCDPISEHNRLYWYRQTLGQGPEFLTYFQNEAQLEKSRLLSDRFSAERPKGSFSTLEIQRTEQGDSAMYLCASSLVQGSGYTFGSGTRLTVV.

This clone was recorded a few times. This rearrangement joins TRBV7-9 to TRBJ2-7, with 14 bases that match TRBD2. The CDR3 runs 16 residues. Trimming removed 5 bases from V and 3 bases from J; junction bases left unmatched: 6. Germline CDR1 reads SEHNR; CDR2 reads FQNEAQ (reference sequence). In DNA form, the CDR3 reads TGTGCCAGCAGCCCGGGACTAGCGGGGGTAGGCTACGAGCAGTACGTC. This gives the protein CASSPGLAGVGYEQYV.

This chain links TRBV28 with TRBJ1-1, with 10 bases that match TRBD1. Germline CDR1 MDHEN, CDR2 SYDVKM. The junction had 7 bases not matched to a gene; V was cut back by 5 bases and J by 4 bases. The CDR3 contains 15 residues. CDR3 protein: CASSTLGQGLTEAFF. The CDR3 DNA reads as TGTGCCAGCAGTACCCTGGGACAGGGGCTCACTGAAGCTTTCTTT.

The chain joins TRBV14 to TRBJ2-3; D call uncertain. Germline CDR1 and CDR2: SGHDN and FVKESK. The CDR3 has 15 residues. Trimming removed 2 bases at V and 0 bases at J, with 9 bases between. CDR3 nucleotide sequence: TGTGCCAGCAGCCAAAGCGTACTTAGCACAGATACGCAGTATTTT. Its protein is CASSQSVLSTDTQYF.

This chain uses TRBV9 with TRBJ2-4, with D possibly called TRBD1 or TRBD2 (6 bases each). Germline V CDR1 and CDR2: SGDLS, YYNGEE. Trimming took 4 bases from V and 5 from J, leaving 13 bases between them. The CDR3 totals 14 residues. The CDR3 nucleotides read TGTGCCAGCAGCTCCCGGGGGCGCCAAAACATTCAGTACTTC. Translated: CASSSRGRQNIQYF.

This clone turned up a few times. The junction and the germline gene differ at one end; a read error may be behind it. The J gene is TRBJ1-1, the V gene TRBV10-3; D uncertain. The CDR3 spans 14 residues. Germline loops: CDR1 ENHRY, CDR2 SYGVKD. In DNA form, the CDR3 reads TGTGCCACCAGTACGACGGAGATGAACACTGAAGCTTTCTTT. This gives the protein CATSTTEMNTEAFF.

The table lists this clone with a few counts. This chain uses TRBV7-9 with TRBJ2-5; the match to TRBD1 covers 7 bases. There are 14 residues in the CDR3. V was clipped by 5 bases and J by 5 bases; unmatched bases: 8. Looked up from germline, CDR1 is SEHNR and CDR2 is FQNEAQ (reference sequence). The CDR3 region has the DNA TGTGCCAGCAGCCATTCGACAGGGCTCGAGACCCAGTACTTC. Translating it yields CASSHSTGLETQYF.